Only one count was recorded for the clone carrying this TCR beta chain. This CDR3 has 15 amino acids. V lost 2 bases and J lost 10; bases outside the gene matches: 4. CDR1 and CDR2 from the germline V gene are SGHNT and YENEEA. The data were obtained in a study of blood T cell repertoires in COVID-19. Profiling relied on immunoSEQ multiplex PCR, and the TCRdb table lists in-frame clones only, not all of them. This table holds 150,000 to 180,000 clones, around 82% found once. V usage is TRBV11-3 and J usage is TRBJ1-6; the match to TRBD1 covers 11 bases. The sequence derives from a man aged 55 to 70 with COVID-19, enrolled during active disease. Sample: peripheral blood. Here the CDR3 reads CASSLSGQGGSPLHF. The CDR3 coding sequence is TGTGCCAGCAGCTTATCGGGACAGGGGGGATCACCCCTCCACTTT.